The 21 T cell receptor beta chains reported below all come from one sample, sequenced in a study of shared clonotypes between healthy human individuals. The protocol was immunoSEQ multiplex PCR, while the TCRdb copy is restricted to in-frame clones and leaves out a portion. The table has about 500,000 clones, roughly three quarters seen once. The sequenced material came from PBMCs. Receptor source: a woman between 35 and 50 years old in good health. Some clones in this sample may be carry-over from other donors' samples.

The rearrangement uses TRBV9 and TRBJ2-7, with TRBD2 as a possible D gene (5 bases). Trimming removed 4 bases at V and 12 bases at J, with 14 bases between. Germline lookup yields CDR1 SGDLS and CDR2 YYNGEE. The CDR3 contains 11 residues. The CDR3 loop is CASSPSGFWYF. For the CDR3, the DNA is TGTGCCAGCAGCCCCTCGGGGTTCTGGTACTTC. Full variable domain (missing parts from reference TRBV9 and TRBJ2-7): DSGVTQTPKHLITATGQRVTLRCSPRSGDLSVYWYQQSLDQGLQFLIQYYNGEERAKGNILERFSAQQFPDLHSELNLSSLELGDSALYFCASSPSGFWYFGPGTRLTVT.

V usage is TRBV30 and J usage is TRBJ1-1; weak D call: TRBD1 (5 bases). The CDR3 has 13 residues. V dropped 7 bases and J dropped 5 bases, with 17 bases sitting between them. Germline V CDR1 and CDR2: GTSNPN, SVGIG (reference sequence). The CDR3 spells CASETQGATEAFF. In DNA form, the CDR3 reads TGTGCCTCCGAAACGCAGGGAGCTACTGAAGCTTTCTTT.

With regard to this clone: A far larger clone is one base from this, pointing to a likely read error. This chain joins TRBV9 and TRBJ2-3; tentatively, D is TRBD1 (5 bases). Germline V gives CDR1 SGDLS, CDR2 YYNGEE. The ends were cut back, 3 bases at V and 6 bases at J, with 14 bases in the middle. The CDR3 runs to 14 residues. The CDR3 nucleotides read TGTGCCAGCAGCGCGGACAACCCTAGGGATACGCAGTATTTT. It encodes CASSADNPRDTQYF.

A word on this clone: Since a far larger clone is one base different, this is likely a read error. Distinct nucleotide sequences in the sample also encode this CDR3. V and J are TRBV30 and TRBJ2-7, with 10 bases identical to TRBD1. The CDR3 contains 15 residues. Looked up from germline, CDR1 is GTSNPN and CDR2 is SVGIG (reference sequence). CDR3 nucleotide sequence: TGCGCCTGGAGGAACCGGGACAGGGGTGGTTACGAGCAGTACTTC. Its translation: CAWRNRDRGGYEQYF.

In the case of this clone: Other DNA sequences in the sample encode the same CDR3. The CDR3 nucleotides are TGTGCCAGCAGCCCCCGGACAGGGAATTACGAGCAGTACTTC. Amino acid sequence: CASSPRTGNYEQYF. This chain uses TRBV9 with TRBJ2-5; 8 bases match TRBD1. Judging by the DNA end, TRBJ2-7 fits better; the J call may be wrong. The CDR3 is made up of 14 amino acids. Germline CDR1 reads SGDLS; CDR2 reads YYNGEE.

For this clone: Only one base separates this from a far larger clonotype, so it likely reflects a read error. The rearrangement joins TRBV6-1 to TRBJ1-2, with 7 bases lining up with TRBD1. The CDR3 is 13 residues long. Per germline, CDR1 MNHNS and CDR2 SASEGT. V lost 10 bases, J lost 5 bases, and 10 bases stayed unmatched. The CDR3 spells CAIEAGGNYGYTF. The CDR3 DNA follows: TGTGCCATCGAGGCAGGGGGGAATTATGGCTACACCTTC.

This clone has just one count. A far bigger clonotype differs at one base, so this is likely a read error. This chain connects TRBV7-9 to TRBJ1-3; D is perhaps TRBD1 (6 bases). Germline loops: CDR1 SEHNR, CDR2 FQNEAQ (reference sequence). The CDR3 runs to 15 residues. CDR3 nucleotides: TGTGCCAGCAGCCAACGAACAGGGTCAGGAAACACCATACATTTT. Its translation is CASSQRTGSGNTIHF.

The chain's CDR3 is CAWSLRGPGNTIYF. In DNA form, the CDR3 reads TGTGCCTGGAGTTTGAGGGGGCCTGGAAACACCATATATTTT. This chain links TRBV30 with TRBJ1-3; 7 bases line up with TRBD1. The junction had 3 bases not matched to a gene; V was cut back by 2 bases and J by 2 bases. This CDR3 has 14 residues. Germline-derived CDR1 and CDR2 are GTSNPN and SVGIG (reference sequence). The full variable domain, rest sourced from reference TRBV30 and TRBJ1-3, is SQTIHQWPATLVQPVGSPLSLECTVEGTSNPNLYWYRQAAGRGLQLLFYSVGIGQISSEVPQNLSASRPQDRQFILSSKKLLLSDSGFYLCAWSLRGPGNTIYFGEGSWLTVV.

The chain combines TRBV29-1 with TRBJ2-1; 7 bases match TRBD2. Germline V lookup: CDR1 SQVTM, CDR2 ANQGSEA. The CDR3 is made up of 14 amino acids. V lost 4 bases and J lost 3; bases outside the gene matches: 6. In DNA form, the CDR3 reads TGCAGCGTTGGTGGGAGGGCCGTCTACAATGAGCAGTTCTTC. Translation gives CSVGGRAVYNEQFF.

With regard to this clone: Just one base apart from a much larger clone, this may be a read error. The sample holds other DNA sequences that translate to the same CDR3. The chain employs TRBV30 and TRBJ2-5; the D is unclear. Germline CDR1 reads GTSNPN; CDR2 reads SVGIG (reference sequence). The CDR3 is made up of 14 amino acids. As DNA, the CDR3 is TGCGCCTGGAGTGTTAGAGCGCGGCGAGAGACCCAGTACTTC. Its protein is CAWSVRARRETQYF.

J is TRBJ1-5 and V is TRBV5-5, with D perhaps TRBD1 (6 bases). V was cut by 4 bases and J by 0 bases, with 17 bases left in between. CDR1 and CDR2 from the germline V gene are SGHKS and YYEKEE (reference sequence). The CDR3 covers 17 residues. The CDR3 is CASSLLGGPTSNQPQHF. As DNA, the CDR3 is TGTGCCAGCAGCCTCCTCGGGGGGCCTACTAGCAATCAGCCCCAGCATTTT.

The CDR3 region is CASSDSGGMNTEAFF. The CDR3, as DNA: TGTGCCAGCAGTGATTCGGGAGGGATGAACACTGAAGCTTTCTTT. The chain uses TRBV25-1 and TRBJ1-1, with D unclear. This CDR3 comprises 15 residues. Germline CDR1 and CDR2: MGHDK and SYGVNS. Between the trimmed V and J ends, which lost 3 bases and 0 bases, there was a span of 11 bases. Looking up the rest from reference TRBV25-1 and TRBJ1-1 gives the full variable domain: EADIYQTPRYLVIGTGKKITLECSQTMGHDKMYWYQQDPGMELHLIHYSYGVNSTEKGDLSSESTVSRIRTEHFPLTLESARPSHTSQYLCASSDSGGMNTEAFFGQGTRLTVV.

This clone was found many times. The chain is built from TRBV18 and TRBJ2-7; TRBD2 matches 7 bases. The J segment lost 4 bases and the V segment lost 3 bases, leaving 9 bases of the junction unmatched. The CDR3 consists of 15 residues. From germline, CDR1 is KGHSH and CDR2 LQKENI. The CDR3 here is CASSPWASGDYEQYF. The CDR3 coding sequence is TGTGCCAGCTCACCGTGGGCTAGCGGTGATTACGAGCAGTACTTC. Supplemented by reference TRBV18 and TRBJ2-7, the full variable domain reads NAGVMQNPRHLVRRRGQEARLRCSPMKGHSHVYWYRQLPEEGLKFMVYLQKENIIDESGMPKERFSAEFPKEGPSILRIQQVVRGDSAAYFCASSPWASGDYEQYFGPGTRLTVT.

DNA of the CDR3: TGTGCCAGCATGCCCTGGACAGACAAAAACATTCAGTACTTC. Its protein is CASMPWTDKNIQYF. This chain connects TRBV28 to TRBJ2-4; possible D gene TRBD1, 6 bases. This CDR3 has 14 amino acids. V was pared by 7 bases and J by 3 bases, with 13 bases between. CDR1 is MDHEN, CDR2 SYDVKM, per germline.

This sequence joins TRBV6-4 and TRBJ2-2; D gene uncertain. The CDR3 runs 13 residues. Trimming pared 4 bases from V and 7 bases from J, leaving 10 bases between. Germline values: CDR1 MRHNA, CDR2 SNTAGT. The CDR3 region is CASSARVSGELFF. The CDR3 DNA is TGTGCCAGCAGTGCTCGGGTCAGCGGGGAGCTGTTTTTT.

V and J are TRBV19 and TRBJ2-3; 7 nucleotides line up with TRBD2. CDR3 length equals 14 residues. The germline V gene has CDR1 LNHDA and CDR2 SQIVND (reference sequence). J lost 6 bases, V lost 3 bases, and 6 bases had no gene match. The CDR3 here is CASSIRSGDDTQYF. The DNA for the CDR3 is TGTGCCAGTAGTATCCGGAGCGGGGACGATACGCAGTATTTT.

CDR3 DNA: TGTGCCAGTAGGCCCCTCCGGGGGGCGGATGAAAAACTGTTTTTT. Amino acids: CASRPLRGADEKLFF. This chain joins TRBV19 and TRBJ1-4; tentative D call: TRBD1 (6 bases). This CDR3 spans 15 amino acids. Germline assignment: CDR1 LNHDA and CDR2 SQIVND (reference sequence). Trimming cost V 6 bases and J 6 bases, with 17 bases left between them.

The V call is TRBV5-4, the J call TRBJ2-5, with D maybe TRBD1 (6 bases). The CDR3 length is 14 residues. V was cut by 3 bases and J by 4 bases, with 13 bases left in between. The germline gives CDR1 SGHNT, CDR2 YYREEE (reference sequence). The CDR3 DNA reads TGTGCCAGCAGCTCGACCCAGGGGAGAGAGACCCAGTACTTC. This sequence encodes CASSSTQGRETQYF.

V usage is TRBV6-1 and J usage is TRBJ1-1; 9 positions match TRBD1. The CDR3 loop spans 13 amino acids. Germline lookup yields CDR1 MNHNS and CDR2 SASEGT. V was clipped by 8 bases and J by 8 bases; unmatched bases: 9. The CDR3 region is CASGPLGTGEAFF. The CDR3 DNA reads as TGTGCCAGCGGACCGCTTGGGACAGGGGAAGCTTTCTTT.

The CDR3 coding sequence is TGTGCCAGCAGATCTCAAGGGCGGGGATCGAACACTGAAGCTTTCTTT. Protein: CASRSQGRGSNTEAFF. V usage is TRBV28 and J usage is TRBJ1-1; D ambiguous. CDR3 length: 16 amino acids. Germline V lookup: CDR1 MDHEN, CDR2 SYDVKM. Trimming removed 6 bases from V and 1 base from J, with 18 bases in between.

The rearrangement joins TRBV6-6 to TRBJ2-2; D not resolved. CDR3 length equals 13 residues. Looked up from germline, CDR1 is MNHNY and CDR2 is SVGAGI (reference sequence). V gave up 1 base and J gave up 6 bases, with 6 bases separating them. The CDR3 DNA follows: TGTGCCAGCAGTTACTATGCGGCCGGGGAGCTGTTTTTT. It specifies CASSYYAAGELFF.